This T cell receptor (beta chain) came from a study of CD8 T cells in ankylosing spondylitis (dated by TCRdb to about 2017). Regarding the research as a whole: The study set out to find disease-linked TCR variants by profiling T cell receptor beta repertoires in ankylosing spondylitis patients and healthy donors. The full study cohort comprised around 25 ankylosing spondylitis patients and roughly 100 healthy donors. Peripheral blood was sampled, and synovial fluid was additionally collected from ankylosing spondylitis patients. General study outcomes and caveats: The disease-linked clones were reported to be significantly enriched in matched synovial fluid samples from ankylosing spondylitis patients. Some motif variants were previously reported in synovial fluid and blood of reactive arthritis patients, suggesting common disease-initiation mechanisms. The disease-linked clones showed a CD8+ phenotype and occurred at relatively low frequencies in peripheral blood. A TCR beta motif made up of under ten highly homologous amino acid variants appeared to be characteristic of blood from ankylosing spondylitis patients.

TCRdb lists the instrument as Illumina HiSeq 2500. TCR beta libraries were prepared by quantitative 5'-RACE with molecular barcodes. Concerning the study's data processing: To identify disease-linked TCR variants, a new computational method was used, one built on a probabilistic model of VDJ rearrangement. TCRdb reanalyzed the raw reads on its own, using fastp at Q25 for trimming and MiXCR for clone calling, and kept in-frame beta chains. Rows matching on CDR3 protein sequence are summarized as one entry with the most common DNA and genes. What appears here as the V and J calls and clone size reflects TCRdb's work, not the paper's. The sample yields some 95,000 distinct CDR3 sequences; roughly 9.6% were counted once. Together, the top ten hold roughly 4.6% of the sample. This clonotype was seen repeatedly, ten times or more. Its cognate antigen has yet to be identified. Per-nucleotide qualities are absent, and no much larger clonotype sits a single base away.

The CDR3 runs 13 amino acids, cysteine and phenylalanine included. The read is trimmed to its CDR3 DNA, 39 bases read in frame from base 1. After removal of 4 bases from V and 5 bases from J, the junction retains 3 bases not matched to a gene. The germline V gene encodes CDR1 LNHNV and CDR2 YYDKDF (reference sequence). The chain was built from TRBV15 and TRBJ2-7; TRBD1 fits 9 bases in the junction. The source of this sequence is a male donor with ankylosing spondylitis or in good health (not recorded which). The material sequenced was blood, either unsorted or a sorted T cell fraction (not recorded which). The CDR3: CATSTRQGDEQYF. The bases are TGTGCCACCAGCACAAGACAGGGGGACGAGCAGTACTTC.